A selection of T cell receptor beta chains follows, all from one sample in a study of blood T cell repertoires in COVID-19. Assay used: immunoSEQ multiplex PCR; TCRdb lists only in-frame clones, some missing. The sample shows under 400,000 clones, roughly nine tenths of them seen only once. Sequencing input: peripheral blood. These receptor sequences come from a woman aged 55-69 years with COVID-19, enrolled during active disease. Each CDR3 is given with its conserved first and last residue. D genes are given only for firm matches. Not all rows give a size; the values are once, few, many and, for expanded clones, a class.

J gene | D gene | clone size | V gene | CDR3 protein | CDR3 DNA
TRBJ1-6 | - | once | TRBV11-3 | CASSFGLPKENSPLHF | TGTGCCAGCAGCTTCGGACTCCCAAAGGAGAATTCACCCCTCCACTTT
TRBJ1-2 | - | few | TRBV13 | CASSLDTIARGYTF | TGTGCCAGCAGCTTAGACACTATCGCCCGCGGCTACACCTTC
TRBJ1-2 | - | - | TRBV5-1 | CASSYTTGQNYGYTF | TGCGCCAGCAGCTACACGACAGGCCAAAACTATGGCTACACCTTC
TRBJ1-5 | TRBD1 | - | TRBV9 | CASSPGTGSNQPQHF | TGTGCCAGCAGCCCCGGGACAGGTTCCAATCAGCCCCAGCATTTT
TRBJ2-1 | - | - | TRBV11-1 | CASSVLNERLGGEQFF | TGTGCCAGCAGCGTCCTCAACGAGCGACTGGGGGGTGAGCAGTTCTTC
TRBJ1-2 | TRBD1 | - | TRBV5-1 | CASSPRDRGNYGYTF | TGCGCCAGCAGCCCCCGGGACAGGGGTAACTATGGCTACACCTTC
TRBJ1-2 | TRBD1 | - | TRBV28 | CASSLVGQGYGYTF | TGTGCCAGCAGTTTAGTGGGACAGGGTTATGGCTACACCTTC
TRBJ2-3 | TRBD2 | - | TRBV5-1 | CASSPAPSGGPDTQYF | TGCGCCAGCAGCCCCGCCCCTAGCGGGGGGCCAGATACGCAGTATTTT
TRBJ1-1 | TRBD1 | - | TRBV28 | CAGRTGGMNTEAFF | TGTGCCGGAAGGACAGGGGGCATGAACACTGAAGCTTTCTTT
TRBJ1-5 | - | - | TRBV27 | CASSLHWVGDQPQHF | TGTGCCAGCAGTTTACATTGGGTAGGGGATCAGCCCCAGCATTTT
TRBJ2-1 | TRBD1 | - | TRBV23-1 | CASSQSAYRGPYNEQFF | TGCGCCAGCAGTCAATCCGCCTACAGGGGACCCTACAATGAGCAGTTCTTC
TRBJ1-3 | - | - | TRBV13 | CASSIPGAGNTIYF | TGTGCCAGCAGCATTCCAGGGGCTGGAAACACCATATATTTT
TRBJ2-3 | TRBD2 | - | TRBV6-5 | CASRPTSGSTDTQYF | TGTGCCAGCAGGCCGACTAGCGGGTCCACAGATACGCAGTATTTT
TRBJ2-7 | - | - | TRBV20-1 | CSARHTYEQYF | TGCAGTGCTAGGCATACATACGAGCAGTACTTC
TRBJ1-2 | TRBD1 | - | TRBV3-1/TRBV3-2 | CASSRGQGAGGYTF | TGTGCCAGCAGCCGCGGACAGGGGGCGGGGGGCTACACCTTC
TRBJ2-5 | TRBD1 | few | TRBV5-5 | CASSLRTGGQETQYF | TGTGCCAGCAGCTTAAGGACAGGGGGCCAAGAGACCCAGTACTTC
TRBJ1-4 | - | - | TRBV7-3 | CASSLSGGEKLFF | TGTGCCAGCAGCTTAAGTGGCGGCGAAAAACTGTTTTTT
TRBJ1-2 | TRBD1 | - | TRBV5-6 | CASSLYGDREGYTF | TGTGCCAGCAGCTTGTATGGGGACAGGGAAGGCTACACCTTC
TRBJ2-1 | TRBD2 | - | TRBV2 | CASSPSETSARGGQFF | TGTGCCAGCAGCCCCAGTGAGACTAGCGCCCGAGGTGGGCAGTTCTTC
TRBJ1-6 | - | - | TRBV4-2 | CATGSRLSIGGLNSPLHF | TGTGCCACCGGGTCTCGTCTCAGCATTGGGGGCCTAAATTCACCCCTCCACTTT
TRBJ1-1 | - | - | TRBV19 | CATQEGNTEAFF | TGTGCCACCCAGGAAGGGAACACTGAAGCTTTCTTT
TRBJ2-2 | TRBD1 | - | TRBV14 | CASGQQGARTGELFF | TGTGCCAGCGGGCAACAGGGGGCGAGGACCGGGGAGCTGTTTTTT
TRBJ2-1 | - | - | TRBV18 | CASSPPTGRNEQFF | TGTGCCAGCTCACCACCAACAGGGCGAAATGAGCAGTTCTTC
TRBJ1-2 | - | - | TRBV28 | CASSTQGRRGYTF | TGTGCCAGCAGTACACAGGGAAGAAGGGGCTACACCTTC
TRBJ2-7 | - | - | TRBV7-9 | CASSFKQGTISYEQYF | TGTGCCAGCAGCTTCAAACAGGGAACTATCTCCTACGAGCAGTACTTC
TRBJ1-2 | - | - | TRBV7-8 | CASSFSREGPYGYTF | TGTGCCAGCAGCTTTTCAAGGGAGGGACCCTATGGCTACACCTTC
TRBJ2-3 | - | - | TRBV7-9 | CASSFGGQDTQYF | TGTGCCAGCAGCTTCGGCGGGCAAGATACGCAGTATTTT
TRBJ1-1 | - | - | TRBV19 | CASSMWDNKNTEAFF | TGTGCCAGTAGTATGTGGGACAATAAGAACACTGAAGCTTTCTTT
TRBJ2-4 | - | - | TRBV20-1 | CSASRQAQKNIQYF | TGCAGTGCTAGTCGACAGGCCCAAAAAAACATTCAGTACTTC
TRBJ1-5 | - | - | TRBV6-5 | CASRLNQPQHF | TGTGCCAGTCGCCTAAATCAGCCCCAGCATTTT
TRBJ2-7 | TRBD2 | - | TRBV5-5 | CASSLGVAGGPEQYF | TGTGCCAGCAGCTTGGGTGTAGCGGGGGGGCCCGAGCAGTACTTC
TRBJ1-5 | TRBD1 | - | TRBV19 | CASSIGTGTGLWGSNQPQHF | TGTGCCAGTAGCATAGGTACCGGGACAGGGTTATGGGGTAGCAATCAGCCCCAGCATTTT
TRBJ2-1 | - | - | TRBV7-9 | CASSLVPTAYNEQFF | TGTGCCAGCAGCTTAGTCCCGACAGCTTACAATGAGCAGTTCTTC
TRBJ1-5 | - | - | TRBV12-2 | CASRLARGQNRVYSNQPQHF | TGTGCAAGTCGCTTAGCGCGGGGGCAGAATCGGGTTTATAGCAATCAGCCCCAGCATTTT
TRBJ2-1 | - | - | TRBV7-3 | CASSPTWGQNNEQFF | TGTGCCAGCAGCCCAACTTGGGGGCAAAACAATGAGCAGTTCTTC
TRBJ2-5 | TRBD2 | - | TRBV7-2 | CASSFSGGMETQYF | TGTGCCAGCAGCTTTAGCGGGGGGATGGAGACCCAGTACTTC
TRBJ2-7 | - | - | TRBV9 | CASSVGATGPYEQYF | TGTGCCAGCAGCGTAGGGGCAACAGGACCCTACGAGCAGTACTTC
TRBJ2-1 | TRBD2 | - | TRBV7-6 | CASSSPPPGGSSYNEQFF | TGTGCCAGCAGCTCACCCCCTCCCGGGGGGAGCTCCTACAATGAGCAGTTCTTC
TRBJ2-3 | - | - | TRBV21-1 | CASSNCLAGGLSTDTQYF | TGTGCCAGCAGCAATTGCTTAGCGGGGGGCCTTAGCACAGATACGCAGTATTTT
TRBJ2-1 | - | - | TRBV6-5 | CASRWTAITYNEQFF | TGTGCCAGCAGGTGGACAGCCATTACTTACAATGAGCAGTTCTTC
TRBJ1-5 | - | - | TRBV4-1 | CASSQDRGYNQPQHF | TGCGCCAGCAGCCAAGATCGGGGTTATAATCAGCCCCAGCATTTT
TRBJ1-1 | - | - | TRBV10-3 | CANRGEMNTEAFF | TGTGCCAACCGCGGAGAAATGAACACTGAAGCTTTCTTT
TRBJ2-1 | - | - | TRBV5-1 | CASSWPRQAAYNEQFF | TGCGCCAGCAGCTGGCCCCGTCAGGCAGCATACAATGAGCAGTTCTTC
TRBJ1-1 | - | - | TRBV9 | CASSVDAGPDTEAFF | TGTGCCAGCAGCGTAGATGCAGGGCCCGACACTGAAGCTTTCTTT
TRBJ1-2 | TRBD1 | - | TRBV19 | CASSIGPGQGPYGYTF | TGTGCCAGTAGTATAGGGCCGGGACAGGGTCCCTATGGCTACACCTTC
TRBJ1-6 | - | - | TRBV4-1 | CASSRDRNNSPLHF | TGCGCCAGCAGCCGCGACAGGAACAATTCACCCCTCCACTTT
TRBJ2-1 | - | - | TRBV4-1 | CASSQEGAGAPPFF | TGCGCCAGCAGCCAAGAGGGAGCAGGGGCCCCCCCGTTCTTC
TRBJ2-7 | TRBD2 | - | TRBV7-2 | CASSYKGSGGFEQYF | TGTGCCAGCAGCTACAAGGGAAGCGGGGGTTTTGAGCAGTACTTC
TRBJ1-3 | - | - | TRBV5-6 | CASSLPRLPGNTIYF | TGTGCCAGCAGCTTGCCCAGGCTCCCTGGAAACACCATATATTTT
TRBJ1-2 | TRBD1 | - | TRBV10-3 | CAISVSGQKIYGYTF | TGTGCCATCAGTGTGTCGGGACAGAAGATCTATGGCTACACCTTC
TRBJ1-4 | TRBD1 | - | TRBV19 | CASSIRQGNEKLFF | TGTGCCAGTAGTATCCGACAGGGTAATGAAAAACTGTTTTTT
TRBJ2-7 | TRBD1 | - | TRBV4-1 | CASSQELQGAPHSYEQYF | TGCGCCAGCAGCCAAGAGTTACAGGGGGCGCCCCATTCCTACGAGCAGTACTTC
TRBJ2-3 | TRBD1 | - | TRBV19 | CASRDSGTGEAYAQYF | TGTGCCAGTAGGGACTCCGGGACAGGGGAGGCTTATGCGCAGTATTTT
TRBJ2-3 | TRBD1 | - | TRBV18 | CASSPGTGNTDTQYF | TGTGCCAGCTCACCCGGGACAGGGAACACAGATACGCAGTATTTT
TRBJ1-1 | TRBD1 | - | TRBV6-4 | CASRKTGGATEAFF | TGTGCCAGCAGAAAGACAGGGGGGGCCACTGAAGCTTTCTTT